What follows are 5 T cell receptor beta chains derived from one specimen sequenced in a study of T-cell memory formation after mild COVID-19 (dated by TCRdb to the early 2020s). Library prep was done by 5' RACE. Instrument on record: Illumina NovaSeq 6000. The public reads were reprocessed in TCRdb via fastp at Q25 and MiXCR, keeping in-frame beta chains. Rows are combined by CDR3 protein, so each entry shows the most common genes and DNA. In all, the sample holds roughly 400,000 distinct CDR3 sequences, and around 24% of those were seen once. 8.8% of the sample goes to the ten largest clones. What was sequenced was PBMCs or a T cell subset sorted from them (not recorded which). The receptors were gathered from an adult woman who had mild COVID-19 (a few samples of this study predate the infection). The sample titles of this study are shuffled in the database, so cell type and time point are left out; the donor was told from shared clones.

V gene TRBV27 combines with J gene TRBJ2-7, with D hard to call. Germline assignment: CDR1 MNHEY and CDR2 SMNVEV (reference sequence). This CDR3 is built from 13 residues. The V and J ends lost 0 bases and 3 bases respectively, with 6 bases between them. CDR3 in DNA: TGTGCCAGCAGTTTATCCCGGTACTACGAGCAGTACTTC. It specifies CASSLSRYYEQYF.

This chain joins TRBV29-1 and TRBJ2-3; D call uncertain. The germline CDR1 and CDR2 sequences are SQVTM and ANQGSEA. This CDR3 spans 14 amino acids. With 7 bases removed from V and 0 bases from J, the gap between germline ends came to 14 bases. The CDR3 region has the DNA TGCAGCGCCGAGACTGGGTATAGCACAGATACGCAGTATTTT. Translation: CSAETGYSTDTQYF.

This chain connects TRBV14 to TRBJ2-7; TRBD1 matches at 7 bases. The junction had 8 bases not matched to a gene; V was cut back by 3 bases and J by 3 bases. This CDR3 spans 15 amino acids. Germline V CDR1 and CDR2: SGHDN, FVKESK. The CDR3 reads CASSHNDRAFYEQYF. The CDR3 DNA follows: TGTGCCAGCAGCCATAATGACAGGGCTTTCTACGAGCAGTACTTC.

Only a few counts were recorded for this clonotype. The V and J genes are TRBV9 and TRBJ2-7; 12 bases fit TRBD2. The CDR3 totals 15 residues. CDR1 and CDR2 from the germline V gene are SGDLS and YYNGEE. J gave up 3 bases and V 0 bases, and 1 base lay outside the gene matches. The chain's CDR3 is CASSVGTSGVYEQYF. The CDR3 coding sequence is TGTGCCAGCAGCGTAGGGACTAGCGGGGTCTACGAGCAGTACTTC.

This chain uses TRBV5-1 with TRBJ1-2; D is uncertain. V was pared by 0 bases and J by 8 bases, with 17 bases between. Germline V CDR1 and CDR2: SGHRS, YFSETQ. This CDR3 has 15 residues. The CDR3 spells CASSLARQSIGGYTF. CDR3 nucleotides: TGCGCCAGCAGCTTGGCCCGGCAGTCTATCGGCGGCTACACCTTC.